The rows below give T cell receptor beta chains drawn from one sample of a study of OX40 agonist ivuxolimab in advanced cancers. Sequencing was performed with immunoSEQ multiplex PCR; in TCRdb, only in-frame clones are kept and a portion is missing. The table has 77,000 or so clones, less than 95% seen once; the top ten hold less than 2%. Here the sequenced sample was CD4+ or CD8+ T cells sorted from blood, taken in a trial of the OX40 agonist ivuxolimab. These receptors were collected from an adult with an advanced solid tumor such as melanoma, head and neck, liver or kidney cancer. CDR3s include the opening cysteine and the closing phenylalanine or tryptophan. A D gene is named only where the DNA matches it firmly. Rows may omit the clone size; those that give it use once, few, many or a size class.

J gene: TRBJ1-2; clone size: .; V gene: TRBV6-5; D gene: .; CDR3 DNA: TGTGCCAGCAGAGCCTCGGGGAGTAACTATGGCTACACCTTC; CDR3 protein: CASRASGSNYGYTF
J gene: TRBJ2-7; clone size: .; V gene: TRBV28; D gene: TRBD1; CDR3 DNA: TGTGCCAGCATCACCGGCGGGACAGGGGGGTACGAGCAGTACTTC; CDR3 protein: CASITGGTGGYEQYF
J gene: TRBJ2-1; clone size: .; V gene: TRBV6-5; D gene: TRBD2; CDR3 DNA: TGTGCCAGCAGTTACTCGACAGCGGGAGGTTCGGGTGAGCAGTTCTTC; CDR3 protein: CASSYSTAGGSGEQFF
J gene: TRBJ1-5; clone size: .; V gene: TRBV4-1; D gene: .; CDR3 DNA: TGCGCCAGCAGCCACCCCAGGGGAATTGAGAATCAGCCCCAGCATTTT; CDR3 protein: CASSHPRGIENQPQHF
J gene: TRBJ2-5; clone size: .; V gene: TRBV27; D gene: TRBD1; CDR3 DNA: TGTGCCACCAGTGATCCGACCGGACAGGGAGAGACCCAGTACTTC; CDR3 protein: CATSDPTGQGETQYF
J gene: TRBJ2-6; clone size: .; V gene: TRBV18; D gene: .; CDR3 DNA: TGTGCCAGCTCTTTTGCTAGCTCTGGGGCCAACGTCCTGACTTTC; CDR3 protein: CASSFASSGANVLTF
J gene: TRBJ1-3; clone size: .; V gene: TRBV6-5; D gene: .; CDR3 DNA: TGTGCCAGCAGCGAGACCGGGGTGTCTGGAAACACCATATATTTT; CDR3 protein: CASSETGVSGNTIYF
J gene: TRBJ1-2; clone size: once; V gene: TRBV11-2; D gene: TRBD1; CDR3 DNA: TGTGCCAGCAGCTTACTACCGGGACAGGGGAAGAGCTACACCTTC; CDR3 protein: CASSLLPGQGKSYTF
J gene: TRBJ1-6; clone size: few; V gene: TRBV30; D gene: .; CDR3 DNA: TGTGCCTGGAGTCGAATGACAGGTTCTTCACCCCTCCACTTT; CDR3 protein: CAWSRMTGSSPLHF
J gene: TRBJ2-2; clone size: .; V gene: TRBV7-9; D gene: .; CDR3 DNA: TGTGCCAGCAGCCCCCGTAGGGACCCGAACACCGGGGAGCTGTTTTTT; CDR3 protein: CASSPRRDPNTGELFF
J gene: TRBJ2-1; clone size: .; V gene: TRBV18; D gene: .; CDR3 DNA: TGTGCCAGCTCACCCCCCGGGGCCGAGCAGTTCTTC; CDR3 protein: CASSPPGAEQFF
J gene: TRBJ2-7; clone size: .; V gene: TRBV7-8; D gene: .; CDR3 DNA: TGTGCCAGCAGCCCTCGGACTAACTTCTACGAGCAGTACTTC; CDR3 protein: CASSPRTNFYEQYF
J gene: TRBJ2-7; clone size: .; V gene: TRBV19; D gene: .; CDR3 DNA: TGTGCCAGTAGTATAGTAATAGCAAATACCTACGAGCAGTACTTC; CDR3 protein: CASSIVIANTYEQYF
J gene: TRBJ2-7; clone size: few; V gene: TRBV5-4; D gene: .; CDR3 DNA: TGTGCCAGCAGCCCGAACATAGGGCGGGGCGCCTACGAGCAGTACTTC; CDR3 protein: CASSPNIGRGAYEQYF
J gene: TRBJ2-3; clone size: .; V gene: TRBV14; D gene: TRBD2; CDR3 DNA: TGTGCCAGCAGCCCTCCATGGCTAGGGAGGGGAGATACGCAGTATTTT; CDR3 protein: CASSPPWLGRGDTQYF
J gene: TRBJ2-7; clone size: .; V gene: TRBV4-1; D gene: .; CDR3 DNA: TGCGCCAGCAGCCAAGTCTTCAGGTACGAGCAGTACTTC; CDR3 protein: CASSQVFRYEQYF
J gene: TRBJ2-7; clone size: few; V gene: TRBV19; D gene: TRBD1; CDR3 DNA: TGTGCCAGTAGTACTTCCGGGACAGGGGGCTACGAGCAGTACTTC; CDR3 protein: CASSTSGTGGYEQYF